What follows are 2 T cell receptor beta chains derived from one specimen sequenced in a study of identical twins. Using its own MiXCR run on the 5' RACE reads, TCRdb lists one record per CDR3 protein. This sample has nearly 650,000 distinct CDR3 sequences, with 7.1% found just once. The same data also went into a second study, on yellow fever vaccine responses in identical twins.

Sequenced input: PBMCs. Receptors originate from a woman under 30 in good health.

The chain uses TRBV25-1 and TRBJ2-3; the D gene could be TRBD1 or TRBD2 (5 bases each). CDR1 is MGHDK, CDR2 SYGVNS, per germline. The ends were cut back, 4 bases at V and 9 bases at J, with 20 bases in the middle. The CDR3 extends over 15 amino acids. In nucleotides, the CDR3 is TGTGCCAGCAGTGCGCCGGGGCAGGGAAGGGAAACGCAGTATTTT. Translation gives CASSAPGQGRETQYF.

The genes are TRBV28 and TRBJ2-7, with TRBD2 matching 8 bases. The CDR3 length is 15 residues. V lost 2 bases to trimming and J lost 0 bases; unmatched junction nucleotides: 3. Per the germline V gene, CDR1 is MDHEN and CDR2 is SYDVKM. CDR3 coding DNA: TGTGCCAGCAGTTTACTGGGACTAGTCTCCTACGAGCAGTACTTC. This gives the protein CASSLLGLVSYEQYF.